The following is a T cell receptor beta chain sequence with its context. What this receptor recognizes is not known. Base-call qualities are not available, and no considerably larger clone is one nucleotide away. This sample was included in a study of blood T cell repertoires in COVID-19 (dated by TCRdb to about 2020). With regard to the full study: Samples covering the acute and convalescent phases of COVID-19 were provided by collaborators in the United States, Italy and Spain. The prospective study material was composed of cDNA or gDNA derived from T cells, B-cell-depleted T cells, or PBMCs. Samples were obtained from the ongoing ImmuneRACE study (first 160 participants) and from over a thousand subjects provided by 6 global collaborators. Where available, HLA class I and class II types were taken from metadata supplied by the sample provider and were not determined by assay-based typing. Sample metadata almost always included a de-identified subject ID, COVID-19 status, age in years and sex. A freely available public database, intended as a resource for researchers studying the immune response to SARS-CoV-2, is where the repertoires were released. Subjects who had been exposed to COVID-19, were actively infected with it, or had recovered from it provided the deeply sampled blood TCRbeta repertoires that made up the dataset. Findings and caveats that apply to the study as a whole: How much clinical and demographic metadata was included differed by source and by participant, and the metadata was provided uncurated.

Trimming accounts for 3 bases at V and 3 bases at J, while the number of junction bases matched to no gene is 7. The germline V gene specifies KGHSH as CDR1 and LQKENI as CDR2. Including cysteine and phenylalanine, the CDR3 has 15 amino acids. Only the CDR3 DNA is retained, 45 bases long and in frame from the first base. TCRbeta CDR3 regions were amplified from genomic DNA by means of the immunoSEQ Assay, a bias-controlled multiplex PCR. In the authors' own workflow: Within the assay, amplification of reference gene primers was used to estimate how many nucleated cells each sample contained. To quantify the absolute abundance of each unique TCRbeta CDR3 rearrangement, sequence reads were collapsed and filtered. For each sample, productive Simpson clonality was calculated as the square root of Simpson's diversity index across productive rearrangements. This is the immuneACCESS table as TCRdb keeps it, with only in-frame sequences that have V and J called. A part of the clones is gone; compared with another copy, unresolved V genes explain less than half, and the rest is unexplained. V and J calls and clone size are copied from that table; D and trimming were computed from the DNA. This sample comprises more than 50,000 clones, roughly 89% of them detected only once. The ten largest make up about 13% of the sample.

Whole blood was collected in K2EDTA tubes by collaborating institutions according to the institutions' own protocols. For TCRbeta analysis, collaborators shipped samples in one of three forms: frozen whole blood, isolated PBMCs, or DNA extracted from either of those sample types. This receptor was taken from a man in his sixties with active COVID-19. The chain links TRBV18 with TRBJ1-1, with 7 bases matching TRBD1. Source material: peripheral blood. The CDR3 loop reads CASSPRVTGYTEAFF. The DNA sequence is TGTGCCAGCTCACCGAGGGTGACAGGGTACACTGAAGCTTTCTTT.